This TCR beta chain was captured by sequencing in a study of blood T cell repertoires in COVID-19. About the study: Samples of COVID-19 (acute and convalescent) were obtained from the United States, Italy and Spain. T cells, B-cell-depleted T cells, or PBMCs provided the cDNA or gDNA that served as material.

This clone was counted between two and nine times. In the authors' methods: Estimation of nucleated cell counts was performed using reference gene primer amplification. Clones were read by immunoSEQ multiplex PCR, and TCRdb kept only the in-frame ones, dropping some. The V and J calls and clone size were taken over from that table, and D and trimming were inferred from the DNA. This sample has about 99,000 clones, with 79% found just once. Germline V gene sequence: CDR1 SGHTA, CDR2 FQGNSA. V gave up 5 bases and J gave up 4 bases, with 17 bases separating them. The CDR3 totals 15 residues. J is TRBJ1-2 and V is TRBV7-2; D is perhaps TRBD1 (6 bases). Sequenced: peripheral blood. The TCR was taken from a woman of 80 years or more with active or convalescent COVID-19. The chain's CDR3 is CASSRGGTGSYGYTF. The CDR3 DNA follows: TGTGCCAGCAGCCGGGGGGGTACAGGGTCCTATGGCTACACCTTC. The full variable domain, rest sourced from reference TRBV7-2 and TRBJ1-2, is GAGVSQSPSNKVTEKGKDVELRCDPISGHTALYWYRQSLGQGLEFLIYFQGNSAPDKSGLPSDRFSAERTGGSVSTLTIQRTQQEDSAVYLCASSRGGTGSYGYTFGSGTRLTVV.